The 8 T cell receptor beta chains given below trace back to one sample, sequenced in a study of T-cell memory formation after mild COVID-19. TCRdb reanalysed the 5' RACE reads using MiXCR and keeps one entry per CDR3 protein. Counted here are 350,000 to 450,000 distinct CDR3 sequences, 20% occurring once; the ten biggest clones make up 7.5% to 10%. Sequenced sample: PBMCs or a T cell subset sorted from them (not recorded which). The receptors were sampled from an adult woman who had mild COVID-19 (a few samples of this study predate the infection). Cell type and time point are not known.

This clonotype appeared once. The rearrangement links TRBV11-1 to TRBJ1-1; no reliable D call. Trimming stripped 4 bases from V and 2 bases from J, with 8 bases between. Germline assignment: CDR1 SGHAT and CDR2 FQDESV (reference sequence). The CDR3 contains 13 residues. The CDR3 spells CASSSRPNTEAFF. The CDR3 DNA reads TGTGCCAGCAGCTCAAGACCCAACACTGAAGCTTTCTTT. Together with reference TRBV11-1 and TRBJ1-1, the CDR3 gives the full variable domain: EAEVAQSPRYKITEKSQAVAFWCDPISGHATLYWYRQILGQGPELLVQFQDESVVDDSQLPKDRFSAERLKGVDSTLKIQPAELGDSAMYLCASSSRPNTEAFFGQGTRLTVV.

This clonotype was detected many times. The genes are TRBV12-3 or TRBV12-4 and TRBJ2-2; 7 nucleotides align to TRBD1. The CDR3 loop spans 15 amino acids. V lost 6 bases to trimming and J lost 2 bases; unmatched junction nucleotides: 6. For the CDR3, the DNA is TGTGCCAGCAGCTCAAGACAGGGAAACACCGGGGAGCTGTTTTTT. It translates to CASSSRQGNTGELFF.

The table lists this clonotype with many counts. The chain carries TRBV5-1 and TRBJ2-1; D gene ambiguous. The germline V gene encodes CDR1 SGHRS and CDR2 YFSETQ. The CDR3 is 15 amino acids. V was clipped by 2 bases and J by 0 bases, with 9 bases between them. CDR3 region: CASSLVEPSYNEQFF. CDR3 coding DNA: TGCGCCAGCAGCTTAGTAGAGCCCTCCTACAATGAGCAGTTCTTC.

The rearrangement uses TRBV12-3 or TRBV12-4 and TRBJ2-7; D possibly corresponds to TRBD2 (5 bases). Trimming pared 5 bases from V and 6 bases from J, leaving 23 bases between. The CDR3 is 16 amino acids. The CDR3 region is CASSLGRGISPGEQYF. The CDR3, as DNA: TGTGCCAGCAGTCTCGGAAGAGGGATAAGTCCGGGCGAGCAGTACTTC.

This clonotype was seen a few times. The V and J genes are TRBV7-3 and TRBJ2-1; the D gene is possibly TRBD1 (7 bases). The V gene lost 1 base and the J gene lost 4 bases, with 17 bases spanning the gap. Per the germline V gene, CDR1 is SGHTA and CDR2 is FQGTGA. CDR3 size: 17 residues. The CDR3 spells CASSLNSQGGGYNEQFF. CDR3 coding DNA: TGTGCCAGCAGCTTAAATTCCCAGGGGGGCGGTTACAATGAGCAGTTCTTC.

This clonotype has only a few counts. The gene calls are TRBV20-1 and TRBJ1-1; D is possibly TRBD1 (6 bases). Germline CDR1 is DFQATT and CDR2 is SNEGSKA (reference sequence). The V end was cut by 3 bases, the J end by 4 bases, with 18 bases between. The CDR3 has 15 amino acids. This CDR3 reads CSASDPRSGATEAFF. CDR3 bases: TGCAGTGCTAGTGACCCCCGCTCGGGGGCCACTGAAGCTTTCTTT.

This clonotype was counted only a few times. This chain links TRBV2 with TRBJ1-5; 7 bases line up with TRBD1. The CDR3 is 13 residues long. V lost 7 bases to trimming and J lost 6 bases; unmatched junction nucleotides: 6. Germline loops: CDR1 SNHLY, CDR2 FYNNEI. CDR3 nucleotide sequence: TGTGCCAGCACCACCACAGGGGTTCAGCCCCAGCATTTT. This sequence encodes CASTTTGVQPQHF.

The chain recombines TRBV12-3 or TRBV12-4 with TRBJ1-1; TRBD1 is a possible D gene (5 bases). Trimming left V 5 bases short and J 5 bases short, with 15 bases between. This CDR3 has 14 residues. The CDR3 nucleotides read TGTGCCAGCAGTCAAATGGGGTGGGGGACTGAAGCTTTCTTT. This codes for CASSQMGWGTEAFF.